Each of the 23 T cell receptor beta chains below was sequenced from the same sample in a study of blood T cell dynamics during melanoma immunotherapy. Assay used: immunoSEQ multiplex PCR; TCRdb lists only in-frame clones, some missing. The sample records more than 8,000 clones, 88% being singletons. Regarding time point: week 3, after first cycle of checkpoint inhibitor. The sequencing here drew on blood, taken from a patient treated with checkpoint blockade. These receptors were obtained from a human donor with melanoma.

This clone was seen just once. The chain couples TRBV5-8 to TRBJ2-1, with D possibly TRBD2 on 5 matching bases. The germline V gene has CDR1 SGHTS and CDR2 YDEGEE. Trimming took 2 bases from V and 0 from J, leaving 9 bases between them. CDR3 length: 15 amino acids. In nucleotides, the CDR3 is TGTGCCAGCAGCTTCGGACTGTCCTCCTACAATGAGCAGTTCTTC. As protein: CASSFGLSSYNEQFF.

The chain carries TRBV5-6 and TRBJ1-2, with 7 bases identical to TRBD1. Trimming at V came to 3 bases and at J to 8 bases, leaving 7 bases not matched to a gene. CDR1 is SGHDT and CDR2 is YYEEEE in the germline V gene. The CDR3 consists of 13 residues. CDR3 coding DNA: TGTGCCAGCAGCTCGCCGGGACAGCAGGGCTACACCTTC. Translated: CASSSPGQQGYTF.

J is TRBJ2-7 and V is TRBV7-2; 11 nucleotides match TRBD2. CDR1 is SGHTA, CDR2 FQGNSA, per germline. The junction had 7 bases not matched to a gene; V was cut back by 2 bases and J by 4 bases. CDR3 size: 16 residues. This CDR3 is CASSLLAGGPGYEQYF. Written as DNA, the CDR3 is TGTGCCAGCAGCTTACTAGCGGGGGGCCCCGGGTACGAGCAGTACTTC.

The chain carries TRBV18 and TRBJ1-2; D remains unclear. Per the germline V gene, CDR1 is KGHSH and CDR2 is LQKENI. Trimming pared 1 base from V and 7 bases from J, leaving 13 bases between. The CDR3 runs 14 residues. CDR3 coding DNA: TGTGCCAGCTCACCACGGAAGGGTCCGGGTGGCTACACCTTC. Translating it yields CASSPRKGPGGYTF. Variable domain in full (rest from reference TRBV18 and TRBJ1-2): NAGVMQNPRHLVRRRGQEARLRCSPMKGHSHVYWYRQLPEEGLKFMVYLQKENIIDESGMPKERFSAEFPKEGPSILRIQQVVRGDSAAYFCASSPRKGPGGYTFGSGTRLTVV.

This clone was detected a few times. V and J are TRBV18 and TRBJ1-5, with D maybe TRBD1 (5 bases). Trimming stripped 0 bases from V and 2 bases from J, with 14 bases between. The CDR3 consists of 17 residues. The germline CDR1 and CDR2 sequences are KGHSH and LQKENI. CDR3: CASSPPGGVYGNQPQHF. The CDR3 region has the DNA TGTGCCAGCTCACCACCGGGAGGGGTTTATGGCAATCAGCCCCAGCATTTT.

The DNA of the CDR3 is TGTGCCAGCCCCAGGGTGGACAGTAGCAATCAGCCCCAGCATTTT. Translation gives CASPRVDSSNQPQHF. The V call is TRBV11-2, the J call TRBJ1-5; TRBD1 might be the D (6 bases). V gave up 8 bases and J gave up 0 bases, with 14 bases separating them. The CDR3 has 15 residues. Per the germline V gene, CDR1 is SGHAT and CDR2 is FQNNGV.

This sequence joins TRBV28 and TRBJ1-5; 9 bases map to TRBD1. The CDR3 runs to 17 residues. CDR1 is MDHEN, CDR2 SYDVKM, per germline. With 3 bases clipped from V and 3 bases from J, the junction kept 9 bases outside the gene matches. In DNA, the CDR3 is TGTGCCAGCAGTTTGGTTTCGGGACAGGGCTTCAATCAGCCCCAGCATTTT. Its translation: CASSLVSGQGFNQPQHF.

This chain joins TRBV5-1 and TRBJ2-7; 7 bases agree with TRBD1. With V trimmed by 1 base and J by 3 bases, 4 bases remained unmatched. Germline V lookup: CDR1 SGHRS, CDR2 YFSETQ. CDR3 size: 14 residues. Here the CDR3 DNA reads TGCGCCAGCAGCTTGACCCCAGGGGGCTACGAGCAGTACTTC. Protein sequence: CASSLTPGGYEQYF.

This chain joins TRBV7-2 and TRBJ2-7, with TRBD1 identical over 9 bases. This CDR3 spans 15 amino acids. Trimming removed 2 bases from V and 5 bases from J; junction bases left unmatched: 7. CDR1 is SGHTA and CDR2 is FQGNSA in the germline V gene. In DNA, the CDR3 is TGTGCCAGCAGCTTATCCTCGGGACAGGGTAACGAGCAGTACTTC. Encoded protein: CASSLSSGQGNEQYF.

The chain recombines TRBV5-1 with TRBJ2-7, with a weak D call TRBD1 (6 bases). Germline V gene sequence: CDR1 SGHRS, CDR2 YFSETQ. Trimming cost V 1 base and J 2 bases, with 13 bases left between them. The CDR3 is 15 amino acids. The DNA of the CDR3 is TGCGCCAGCAGCTTGACGGGACAACTTGCCTACGAGCAGTACTTC. Its protein is CASSLTGQLAYEQYF. The full variable domain, in which reference TRBV5-1 and TRBJ2-7 provide the parts outside the CDR3, is KAGVTQTPRYLIKTRGQQVTLSCSPISGHRSVSWYQQTPGQGLQFLFEYFSETQRNKGNFPGRFSGRQFSNSRSEMNVSTLELGDSALYLCASSLTGQLAYEQYFGPGTRLTVT.

The chain recombines TRBV9 with TRBJ1-6, with TRBD1 as a possible D gene (5 bases). CDR3 length: 15 amino acids. The germline gives CDR1 SGDLS, CDR2 YYNGEE. V was trimmed by 0 bases and J by 5 bases, leaving 9 bases between them. CDR3 sequence reads: CASSVGGRNNSPLHF. CDR3 sequence (DNA): TGTGCCAGCAGCGTAGGGGGACGGAATAATTCACCCCTCCACTTT.

The chain uses TRBV10-1 and TRBJ1-2; no firm D call. V dropped 4 bases and J dropped 1 base, with 7 bases sitting between them. CDR1 and CDR2 from the germline V gene are WNHNN and SYGVQD (reference sequence). The CDR3 has 13 residues. CDR3 sequence: CASSVTFNYGYTF. The CDR3 DNA sequence: TGCGCCAGCAGTGTTACCTTTAACTATGGCTACACCTTC.

This sequence joins TRBV14 and TRBJ1-2; D gene unclear. Trimming shortened V by 6 bases and J by 0 bases, and 8 bases separated the two germline ends. This CDR3 region has 13 residues. Germline CDR1 reads SGHDN; CDR2 reads FVKESK. The CDR3 DNA is TGTGCCAGCAGTAAGTTAGCTAACTATGGCTACACCTTC. Translating it yields CASSKLANYGYTF.

The rearrangement joins TRBV6-1 to TRBJ1-1; 9 bases are shared with TRBD1. The CDR3 runs 14 residues. J was trimmed by 5 bases and V by 5 bases; bases with no gene match: 6. Per the germline V gene, CDR1 is MNHNS and CDR2 is SASEGT. For the CDR3, the DNA is TGTGCCAGCAGTATGACAGGGGGTGAGACTGAAGCTTTCTTT. It encodes CASSMTGGETEAFF.

This clone is a singleton in its sample. V gene TRBV4-3 combines with J gene TRBJ1-2; D gene unclear. V dropped 3 bases and J dropped 8 bases, with 19 bases sitting between them. Germline-derived CDR1 and CDR2 are LGHNA and YSLEER. The CDR3 is made up of 15 amino acids. CDR3 nucleotide sequence: TGCGCCAGCAGCCACCTAGGACGTCCCCAGAAAGGCTACACCTTC. Translating gives CASSHLGRPQKGYTF.

The chain is built from TRBV7-2 and TRBJ1-2; tentative D call: TRBD1 (5 bases). CDR1 is SGHTA, CDR2 FQGNSA, per germline. This CDR3 comprises 15 residues. V lost 5 bases and J 4 bases, leaving 17 bases between the germline ends. CDR3 amino acids: CASSPRIGAGYGYTF. The CDR3 DNA sequence: TGTGCCAGCAGCCCACGGATCGGGGCTGGCTATGGCTACACCTTC.

The gene calls are TRBV28 and TRBJ2-6; possible D gene TRBD2, 5 bases. This CDR3 is built from 16 residues. V lost 4 bases, J lost 0 bases, and 10 bases lay in between. Germline CDR1 MDHEN, CDR2 SYDVKM. CDR3 DNA sequence: TGTGCCAGCAGTTGGACTCCGAGCTCTGGGGCCAACGTCCTGACTTTC. It specifies CASSWTPSSGANVLTF.

The chain combines TRBV25-1 with TRBJ2-2, with D perhaps TRBD1 or TRBD2 (6 bases each). The CDR3 is 14 residues long. Germline CDR1 MGHDK, CDR2 SYGVNS. The V and J ends lost 8 bases and 4 bases respectively, with 14 bases between them. The CDR3 sequence is CASYRGGCTGELFF. DNA for the CDR3: TGTGCCAGCTACCGAGGGGGGTGCACCGGGGAGCTGTTTTTT.

The chain carries TRBV2 and TRBJ2-3; TRBD2 agrees at 8 bases. Germline loops: CDR1 SNHLY, CDR2 FYNNEI. The CDR3 runs 14 residues. Trimming took 5 bases from V and 6 from J; bases not matched to a gene: 7. In DNA, the CDR3 is TGTGCCAGCAGTCGTAGCGGGACTGGGGATACGCAGTATTTT. Translation gives CASSRSGTGDTQYF.

The rearrangement uses TRBV11-2 and TRBJ2-7; 7 bases are a match to TRBD1. Germline V gene sequence: CDR1 SGHAT, CDR2 FQNNGV. The V gene end was trimmed by 4 bases and the J gene end by 6 bases; junction bases not matched to a gene: 3. The CDR3 has 12 residues. The CDR3 coding sequence is TGTGCCAGCAGCTCTCCAGGGGGCGAGCAGTACTTC. It yields the protein CASSSPGGEQYF.

The V gene is TRBV9, the J gene TRBJ2-7, with 7 bases identical to TRBD1. Losses at the gene ends were 1 base for V and 2 bases for J; bases not matched to a gene: 12. CDR1 is SGDLS and CDR2 is YYNGEE in the germline V gene. There are 17 residues in the CDR3. The CDR3 protein is CASSVSPGGQATYEQYF. Written as DNA, the CDR3 is TGTGCCAGCAGCGTATCCCCTGGAGGACAGGCCACCTACGAGCAGTACTTC.

The J gene is TRBJ1-3, the V gene TRBV6-1, with unresolved D. Germline V CDR1 and CDR2: MNHNS, SASEGT. The CDR3 is 17 amino acids. Trimming shortened V by 0 bases and J by 2 bases, and 14 bases separated the two germline ends. The CDR3: CASSEAPLRRAGNTIYF. In DNA, the CDR3 is TGTGCCAGCAGTGAAGCTCCTCTAAGGAGGGCTGGAAACACCATATATTTT.

This chain joins TRBV19 and TRBJ2-2; TRBD1 matches at 8 bases. This CDR3 spans 18 amino acids. The V and J ends lost 3 bases and 6 bases, in that order; junction bases with no gene match: 15. Germline CDR1 is LNHDA and CDR2 is SQIVND (reference sequence). The CDR3 sequence is CASSIGPGGVRISGELFF. The CDR3 nucleotides are TGTGCCAGTAGTATCGGGCCAGGGGGCGTACGGATCTCCGGGGAGCTGTTTTTT.